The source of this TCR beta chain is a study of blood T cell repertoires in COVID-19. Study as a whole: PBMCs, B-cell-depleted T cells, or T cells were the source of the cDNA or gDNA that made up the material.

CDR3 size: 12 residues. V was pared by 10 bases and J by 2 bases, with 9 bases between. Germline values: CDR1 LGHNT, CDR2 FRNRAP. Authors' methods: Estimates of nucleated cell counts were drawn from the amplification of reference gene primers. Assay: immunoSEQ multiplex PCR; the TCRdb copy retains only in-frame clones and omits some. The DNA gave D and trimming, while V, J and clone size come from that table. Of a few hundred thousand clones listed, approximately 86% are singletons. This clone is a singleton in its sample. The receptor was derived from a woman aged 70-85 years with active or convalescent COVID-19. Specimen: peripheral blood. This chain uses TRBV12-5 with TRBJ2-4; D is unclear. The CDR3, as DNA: TGTGCTAAGCTCGGTACCAAAAACATTCAGTACTTC. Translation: CAKLGTKNIQYF.